Listed below are T cell receptor beta chains from one sample, sequenced in a study of blood T cell repertoires in COVID-19. Sequencing was performed with immunoSEQ multiplex PCR; in TCRdb, only in-frame clones are kept and a portion is missing. Of hundreds of thousands of clones listed, approximately 90% were seen once; the top ten hold roughly 0.69%. Input material: peripheral blood. All receptors come from a middle-aged man with acute or convalescent COVID-19. CDR3s include the opening cysteine and the closing phenylalanine or tryptophan. The D gene is left open where the match is weak. Size values are once, few and many counts, or a class for expanded clones, and some rows have none.

size	D	V	J	CDR3	DNA
-	TRBD2	TRBV19	TRBJ2-1	CASSIGGTSAEQFF	TGTGCCAGTAGTATAGGGGGGACTAGCGCTGAGCAGTTCTTC
-	TRBD1	TRBV14	TRBJ2-2	CASSQRTGAGVGSAGELFF	TGTGCCAGCAGCCAAAGGACAGGGGCAGGAGTGGGCTCCGCCGGGGAGCTGTTTTTT
few	-	TRBV7-2	TRBJ2-7	CASSPSGAYEQYF	TGTGCCAGCAGTCCCAGTGGGGCATACGAGCAGTACTTC
-	TRBD1	TRBV6-5	TRBJ1-1	CASKIDRGFTEAFF	TGTGCCAGCAAGATTGACAGGGGCTTCACTGAAGCTTTCTTT
-	-	TRBV21-1	TRBJ2-2	CASSKARLAGGPQELFF	TGTGCCAGCAGCAAAGCACGGCTAGCGGGGGGTCCCCAAGAGCTGTTTTTT
-	-	TRBV19	TRBJ1-2	CASSIPRGYGYTF	TGTGCCAGTAGTATTCCCAGGGGCTATGGCTACACCTTC
-	-	TRBV30	TRBJ1-4	CAWSRPGSTKLFF	TGTGCCTGGAGTCGACCCGGGAGCACAAAACTGTTTTTT
-	-	TRBV6-2/TRBV6-3	TRBJ2-7	CASSYVPDQAYEQYF	TGTGCCAGCAGTTACGTTCCGGATCAGGCCTACGAGCAGTACTTC
-	TRBD1	TRBV10-3	TRBJ1-1	CAISERGTVPNTEAFF	TGTGCCATCAGTGAGAGGGGGACAGTACCGAACACTGAAGCTTTCTTT
-	TRBD1	TRBV19	TRBJ2-3	CASSLWTGADTQYF	TGTGCCAGTAGTCTCTGGACAGGAGCAGATACGCAGTATTTT
-	-	TRBV3-1/TRBV3-2	TRBJ1-4	CASSLATGSTNEKLFF	TGTGCCAGCAGCCTCGCAACAGGTAGCACTAATGAAAAACTGTTTTTT
-	TRBD2	TRBV28	TRBJ2-7	CASSLVGTSGSYEQYF	TGTGCCAGCAGTTTAGTCGGGACTAGCGGCTCCTACGAGCAGTACTTC
-	TRBD2	TRBV10-3	TRBJ2-7	CAISWGEGYEQYF	TGTGCCATCAGTTGGGGGGAGGGCTACGAGCAGTACTTC
-	-	TRBV4-3	TRBJ1-5	CASSQDGQSNQPQHF	TGCGCCAGCAGCCAAGATGGACAAAGCAATCAGCCCCAGCATTTT
-	TRBD2	TRBV5-8	TRBJ2-7	CASRRGGEQYF	TGTGCCAGCAGGCGGGGGGGAGAGCAGTACTTC
few	TRBD2	TRBV19	TRBJ2-2	CASSMGLAGDGTGELFF	TGTGCCAGTAGTATGGGACTAGCGGGAGATGGGACCGGGGAGCTGTTTTTT
-	-	TRBV30	TRBJ1-5	CAWSDGYNQPQHF	TGTGCCTGGAGTGACGGGTACAATCAGCCCCAGCATTTT
-	TRBD2	TRBV19	TRBJ2-7	CASSLAVSYEQYF	TGTGCCAGTAGTCTAGCGGTTTCCTACGAGCAGTACTTC
-	-	TRBV19	TRBJ1-1	CASSPRVTEAFF	TGTGCCAGTAGTCCTAGAGTCACTGAAGCTTTCTTT
-	-	TRBV30	TRBJ2-1	CAWSVHSSYNEQFF	TGTGCCTGGAGTGTTCACAGCTCCTACAATGAGCAGTTCTTC
-	TRBD1	TRBV12-3/TRBV12-4	TRBJ1-2	CASSPGQGLGYTF	TGTGCCAGCAGTCCGGGACAGGGCCTTGGCTACACCTTC
-	TRBD1	TRBV5-1	TRBJ2-7	CASSLADRAEQYF	TGCGCCAGCAGCTTGGCCGACAGGGCCGAGCAGTACTTC
-	-	TRBV2	TRBJ2-7	CASSERRSWNEQYF	TGTGCCAGCAGTGAAAGGCGTAGCTGGAACGAGCAGTACTTC
-	-	TRBV27	TRBJ2-2	CASSRGGELFF	TGTGCCAGCTCTCGGGGCGGGGAGCTGTTTTTT
-	-	TRBV29-1	TRBJ1-5	CSVGQGNQPQHF	TGCAGCGTTGGACAAGGCAATCAGCCCCAGCATTTT
-	-	TRBV30	TRBJ2-5	CAWGLEWETQYF	TGTGCCTGGGGACTGGAGTGGGAGACCCAGTACTTC
-	-	TRBV19	TRBJ2-1	CASSIDRVAVSSYNEQFF	TGTGCCAGTAGTATAGATAGAGTAGCGGTAAGCTCCTACAATGAGCAGTTCTTC
-	-	TRBV27	TRBJ1-5	CASSLLGFRESGQPQHF	TGTGCCAGCAGTTTATTAGGTTTTCGGGAGTCGGGGCAGCCCCAGCATTTT
-	-	TRBV7-9	TRBJ2-1	CASRPGGWHEQFF	TGTGCCAGCAGGCCTGGAGGGTGGCATGAGCAGTTCTTC
once	TRBD1	TRBV5-1	TRBJ1-1	CASSLNPTGVNTEAFF	TGCGCCAGCAGCCTAAACCCGACAGGGGTGAACACTGAAGCTTTCTTT
-	TRBD1	TRBV3-1/TRBV3-2	TRBJ2-7	CASPRKGDRGPYEQYF	TGTGCCAGCCCACGAAAAGGGGACAGGGGTCCTTACGAGCAGTACTTC
-	-	TRBV18	TRBJ1-1	CASSPRTGRDTEAFF	TGTGCCAGCTCACCACGTACAGGGAGGGACACTGAAGCTTTCTTT
-	TRBD2	TRBV13	TRBJ2-3	CASSIQLAGRTDTQYF	TGTGCCAGCAGCATCCAGTTAGCGGGCCGCACAGATACGCAGTATTTT
-	TRBD1	TRBV13	TRBJ2-3	CASSQGVTDTQYF	TGTGCCAGCAGCCAGGGGGTTACAGATACGCAGTATTTT
once	TRBD1	TRBV7-9	TRBJ1-2	CASSPRQGVYGYTF	TGTGCCAGCAGCCCTAGACAGGGTGTCTATGGCTACACCTTC
-	-	TRBV6-5	TRBJ1-2	CASRNRVPNYGYTF	TGTGCCAGCAGAAACAGAGTACCTAACTATGGCTACACCTTC
-	TRBD2	TRBV19	TRBJ2-7	CASMTSGGNYEQYF	TGTGCCAGTATGACTAGCGGGGGGAACTACGAGCAGTACTTC
-	-	TRBV20-1	TRBJ2-7	CSASEGLGGYEQYF	TGCAGTGCTAGTGAGGGTTTAGGGGGCTACGAGCAGTACTTC
-	-	TRBV7-9	TRBJ2-6	CASSFPEDSNSGANVLTF	TGTGCCAGCAGCTTTCCCGAGGACAGCAACTCTGGGGCCAACGTCCTGACTTTC
-	-	TRBV7-9	TRBJ2-7	CASSPGVGEQYF	TGTGCCAGCAGCCCCGGGGTTGGTGAGCAGTACTTC
-	TRBD2	TRBV3-1/TRBV3-2	TRBJ2-5	CASSQDLAGAKTQYF	TGTGCCAGCAGCCAAGATCTAGCGGGGGCAAAGACCCAGTACTTC
-	TRBD2	TRBV6-5	TRBJ2-5	CASSLAGPQETQYF	TGTGCCAGCAGTTTAGCGGGGCCCCAAGAGACCCAGTACTTC
-	-	TRBV7-9	TRBJ1-3	CASSFRSGGGDTIYF	TGTGCCAGCAGCTTCCGGTCCGGGGGTGGAGACACCATATATTTT
-	-	TRBV5-4	TRBJ2-4	CASSLGGVDPMIIQYF	TGTGCCAGCAGCTTGGGGGGCGTGGACCCTATGATCATTCAGTACTTC
-	-	TRBV24-1	TRBJ2-2	CATSDRTTAYNTGELFF	TGTGCCACCAGTGATCGAACGACAGCCTACAACACCGGGGAGCTGTTTTTT
-	TRBD1	TRBV4-2	TRBJ2-4	CASSPYSTGEAKNIQYF	TGTGCCAGCAGCCCTTATTCGACAGGGGAAGCCAAAAACATTCAGTACTTC
once	TRBD2	TRBV2	TRBJ2-1	CASSEFLAGGYGHEQFF	TGTGCCAGCAGTGAATTTTTAGCGGGGGGGTACGGGCATGAGCAGTTCTTC
once	TRBD1	TRBV5-1	TRBJ1-5	CASSLNRGQPQHF	TGCGCCAGCAGCTTGAACAGGGGACAGCCCCAGCATTTT
-	-	TRBV7-9	TRBJ2-7	CASSPGRVTYEQYF	TGTGCCAGCAGCCCGGGCAGGGTAACCTACGAGCAGTACTTC
-	-	TRBV7-2	TRBJ2-2	CASSSQGTSNTGELFF	TGTGCCAGCAGCTCCCAGGGGACCTCGAACACCGGGGAGCTGTTTTTT
-	-	TRBV14	TRBJ2-3	CASNPRGSPGTQYF	TGTGCCAGCAACCCAAGGGGGTCCCCAGGTACGCAGTATTTT